The rows below give T cell receptor beta chains drawn from one sample of a study of cytomegalovirus exposure and HLA in healthy donors. Here immunoSEQ multiplex PCR was the method, and the copy in TCRdb shows in-frame clones only, minus some. The profile shows approximately 100,000 clones, about 77% of them singletons. The specimen sequenced was PBMCs. The receptors come from a woman in her late teens or twenties in good health and CMV-seropositive. The CDR3 runs from the conserved cysteine through the conserved F or W. D genes are given only for firm matches. A clone size is listed for some rows: how often the clone was seen (once, few, many), or a class if it is expanded.

TRBJ1-5,TRBV5-1,NA,NA,CASSLDSTNQPQHF,TGCGCCAGCAGCTTGGACAGTACCAATCAGCCCCAGCATTTT
TRBJ2-1,TRBV7-3,NA,TRBD1,CASSLSNRGLNEQFF,TGTGCCAGCAGCTTATCAAACAGGGGTCTCAATGAGCAGTTCTTC
TRBJ1-5,TRBV30,few,TRBD1,CAWSQGVRGQPQHF,TGTGCCTGGAGTCAGGGGGTACGGGGGCAGCCCCAGCATTTT
TRBJ1-1,TRBV13,few,NA,CASSSLWHLNTEAFF,TGTGCCAGCAGCTCATTATGGCACCTCAACACTGAAGCTTTCTTT
TRBJ1-5,TRBV5-1,NA,TRBD1,CASSESDRGRGAQHF,TGCGCCAGCAGCGAGTCCGACAGGGGCCGAGGGGCCCAGCATTTT
TRBJ1-5,TRBV7-3,NA,NA,CASSLGGAGQPQHF,TGTGCCAGCAGCTTAGGAGGGGCAGGCCAGCCCCAGCATTTT
TRBJ1-1,TRBV12-5,NA,NA,CASGLRGDTEAFF,TGTGCTAGTGGACTGCGGGGAGACACTGAAGCTTTCTTT
TRBJ1-1,TRBV5-4,NA,TRBD1,CASSTKGQVGTEAFF,TGTGCCAGCAGCACAAAGGGACAGGTAGGCACTGAAGCTTTCTTT
TRBJ2-3,TRBV6-5,NA,TRBD2,CASSYIGLAGTDTQYF,TGTGCCAGCAGTTACATTGGACTAGCGGGCACAGATACGCAGTATTTT
TRBJ2-1,TRBV6-6,NA,TRBD2,CASSLLAGGWNEQFF,TGTGCCAGCAGCCTACTAGCGGGGGGGTGGAATGAGCAGTTCTTC
TRBJ1-1,TRBV6-5,NA,NA,CASSYSAAGNTEAFF,TGTGCCAGCAGTTACTCGGCCGCAGGGAACACTGAAGCTTTCTTT
TRBJ2-1,TRBV5-1,NA,TRBD2,CASSFGLAGGYNEQFF,TGCGCCAGCAGCTTTGGCCTAGCGGGAGGATACAATGAGCAGTTCTTC
TRBJ2-2,TRBV5-1,few,NA,CASSSTGHGELFF,TGCGCCAGCAGCTCAACAGGGCACGGGGAGCTGTTTTTT
TRBJ2-2,TRBV2,few,NA,CASKGLASGELFF,TGTGCCAGCAAAGGGCTAGCCTCCGGGGAGCTGTTTTTT
TRBJ2-5,TRBV6-4,once,TRBD2,CASSKGGGDQETQYF,TGTGCCAGCAGTAAGGGCGGGGGGGACCAAGAGACCCAGTACTTC
TRBJ1-1,TRBV9,NA,TRBD1,CASSPQDRDTEAFF,TGTGCCAGCAGCCCTCAGGACAGGGACACTGAAGCTTTCTTT
TRBJ2-1,TRBV11-3,NA,TRBD1,CASSRGQGRNEQFF,TGTGCCAGCAGCCGCGGACAGGGAAGGAATGAGCAGTTCTTC
TRBJ2-7,TRBV5-4,NA,TRBD2,CASSSGLAGGEQYF,TGTGCCAGCAGCTCCGGGCTAGCGGGCGGCGAGCAGTACTTC
TRBJ2-7,TRBV4-1,NA,NA,CASSQLSDNSYEQYF,TGCGCCAGCAGCCAACTCTCGGACAACTCCTACGAGCAGTACTTC
TRBJ2-7,TRBV7-9,NA,TRBD1,CASSAPTNRGYTYEQYF,TGTGCCAGCAGCGCCCCGACCAACAGGGGCTACACCTACGAGCAGTACTTC
TRBJ2-5,TRBV4-2,NA,TRBD1,CASSQDLGQGLSQETQYF,TGTGCCAGCAGCCAAGATCTGGGACAGGGGCTCAGTCAAGAGACCCAGTACTTC
TRBJ2-3,TRBV19,once,TRBD2,CATSPTSASTDTQYF,TGTGCCACCTCACCGACTAGCGCTAGCACAGATACGCAGTATTTT